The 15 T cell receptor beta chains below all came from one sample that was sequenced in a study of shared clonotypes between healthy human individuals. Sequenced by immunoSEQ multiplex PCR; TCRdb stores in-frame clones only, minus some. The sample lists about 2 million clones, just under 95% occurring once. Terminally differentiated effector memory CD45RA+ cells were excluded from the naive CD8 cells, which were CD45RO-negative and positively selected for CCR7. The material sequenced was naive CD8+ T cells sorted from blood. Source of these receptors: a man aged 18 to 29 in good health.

CDR3 DNA: TGTGCCAGCAGTGATAGGGGACTAGCGGCCTCCTACGAGCAGTACTTC. Amino acids: CASSDRGLAASYEQYF. The rearrangement uses TRBV28 and TRBJ2-7; 11 nucleotides align to TRBD2. The CDR3 has 16 amino acids. V lost 5 bases to trimming and J lost 0 bases; unmatched junction nucleotides: 6. In germline, CDR1 is MDHEN, CDR2 SYDVKM.

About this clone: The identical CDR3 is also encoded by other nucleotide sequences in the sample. CDR3 residues: CASSQDQGSSYEQYF. In nucleotides, the CDR3 is TGCGCCAGCAGCCAAGATCAAGGTAGCTCCTACGAGCAGTACTTC. The rearrangement links TRBV4-3 to TRBJ2-7; D remains ambiguous. V lost 0 bases and J lost 0, with 9 bases in between. Germline lookup yields CDR1 LGHNA and CDR2 YSLEER. CDR3 size: 15 residues.

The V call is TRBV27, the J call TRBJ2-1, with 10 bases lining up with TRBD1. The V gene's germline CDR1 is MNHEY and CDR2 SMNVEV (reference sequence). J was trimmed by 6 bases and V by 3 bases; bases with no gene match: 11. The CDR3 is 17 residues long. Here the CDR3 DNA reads TGTGCCAGCAGTTTCCTCGTGACAGGGGGCGATCCCAATGAGCAGTTCTTC. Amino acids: CASSFLVTGGDPNEQFF.

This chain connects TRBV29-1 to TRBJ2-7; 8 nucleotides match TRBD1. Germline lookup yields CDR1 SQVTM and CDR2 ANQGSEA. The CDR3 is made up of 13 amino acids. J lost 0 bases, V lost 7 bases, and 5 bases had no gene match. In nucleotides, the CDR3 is TGCAGCGAGGCAACAGGGGGCTCCTACGAGCAGTACTTC. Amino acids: CSEATGGSYEQYF.

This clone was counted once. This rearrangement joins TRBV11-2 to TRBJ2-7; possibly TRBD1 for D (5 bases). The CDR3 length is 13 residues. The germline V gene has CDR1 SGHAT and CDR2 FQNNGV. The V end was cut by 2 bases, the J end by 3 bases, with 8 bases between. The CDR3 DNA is TGTGCCAGCAGCTTATCCAGGGTCTACGAGCAGTACTTC. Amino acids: CASSLSRVYEQYF.

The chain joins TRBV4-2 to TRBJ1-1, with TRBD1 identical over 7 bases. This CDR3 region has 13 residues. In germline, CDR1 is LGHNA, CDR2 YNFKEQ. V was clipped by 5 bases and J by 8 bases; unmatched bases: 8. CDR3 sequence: CASSWARDREAFF. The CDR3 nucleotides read TGTGCCAGCAGCTGGGCCCGGGACAGAGAAGCTTTCTTT.

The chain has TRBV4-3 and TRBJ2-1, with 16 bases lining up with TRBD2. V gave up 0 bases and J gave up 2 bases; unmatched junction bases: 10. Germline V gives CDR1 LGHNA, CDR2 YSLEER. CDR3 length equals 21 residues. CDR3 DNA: TGCGCCAGCAGCCAAGATCTAGTGACCGGGACTAGCGGGAGGGCCTACAATGAGCAGTTCTTC. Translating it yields CASSQDLVTGTSGRAYNEQFF.

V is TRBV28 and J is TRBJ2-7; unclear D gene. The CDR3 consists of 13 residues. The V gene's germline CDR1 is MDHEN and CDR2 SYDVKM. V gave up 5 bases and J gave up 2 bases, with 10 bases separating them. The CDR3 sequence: CASSTPPPYEQYF. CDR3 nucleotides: TGTGCCAGCAGTACCCCACCCCCCTACGAGCAGTACTTC.

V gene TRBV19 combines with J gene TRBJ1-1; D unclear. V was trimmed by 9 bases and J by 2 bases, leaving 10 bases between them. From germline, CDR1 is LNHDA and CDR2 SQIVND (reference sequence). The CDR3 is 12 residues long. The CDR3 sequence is CASRTANTEAFF. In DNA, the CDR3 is TGTGCCAGCCGGACGGCCAACACTGAAGCTTTCTTT.

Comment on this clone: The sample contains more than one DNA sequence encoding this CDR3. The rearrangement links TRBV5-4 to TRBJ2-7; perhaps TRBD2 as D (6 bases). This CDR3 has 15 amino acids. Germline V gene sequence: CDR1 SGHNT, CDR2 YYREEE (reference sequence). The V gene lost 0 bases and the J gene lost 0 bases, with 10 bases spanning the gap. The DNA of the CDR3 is TGTGCCAGCAGCTTGGGGCGGGGAAGCTCCTACGAGCAGTACTTC. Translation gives CASSLGRGSSYEQYF.

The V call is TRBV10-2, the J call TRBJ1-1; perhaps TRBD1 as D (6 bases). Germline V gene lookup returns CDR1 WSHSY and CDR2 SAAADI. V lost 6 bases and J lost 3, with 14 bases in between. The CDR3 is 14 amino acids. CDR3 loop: CASRGGEGYTEAFF. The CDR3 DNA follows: TGCGCCAGCAGGGGGGGCGAGGGTTACACTGAAGCTTTCTTT.

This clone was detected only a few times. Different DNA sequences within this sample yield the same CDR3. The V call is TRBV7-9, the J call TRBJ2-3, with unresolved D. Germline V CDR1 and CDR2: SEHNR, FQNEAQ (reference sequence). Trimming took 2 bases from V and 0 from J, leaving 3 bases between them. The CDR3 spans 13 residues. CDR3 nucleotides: TGTGCCAGCAGCTTATATAGCACAGATACGCAGTATTTT. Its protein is CASSLYSTDTQYF.

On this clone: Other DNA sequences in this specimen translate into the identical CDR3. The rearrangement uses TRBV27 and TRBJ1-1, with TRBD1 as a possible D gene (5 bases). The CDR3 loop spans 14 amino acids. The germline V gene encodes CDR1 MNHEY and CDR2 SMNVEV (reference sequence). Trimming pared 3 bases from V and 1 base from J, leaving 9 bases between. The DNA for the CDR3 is TGTGCCAGCAGTTTTTTGGGGGGGAACACTGAAGCTTTCTTT. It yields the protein CASSFLGGNTEAFF.

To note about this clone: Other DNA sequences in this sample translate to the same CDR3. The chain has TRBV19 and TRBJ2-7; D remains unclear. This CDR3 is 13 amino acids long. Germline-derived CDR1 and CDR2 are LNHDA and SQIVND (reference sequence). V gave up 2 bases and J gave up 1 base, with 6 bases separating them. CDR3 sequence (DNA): TGTGCCAGTAGTATACCAGATTCCTACGAGCAGTACTTC. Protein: CASSIPDSYEQYF.

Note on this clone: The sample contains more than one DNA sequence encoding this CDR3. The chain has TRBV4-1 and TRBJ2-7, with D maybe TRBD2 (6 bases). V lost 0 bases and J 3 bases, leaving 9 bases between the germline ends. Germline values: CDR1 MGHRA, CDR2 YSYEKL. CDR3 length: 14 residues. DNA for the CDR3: TGCGCCAGCAGCCAAGATGTGGGGGGCTACGAGCAGTACTTC. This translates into CASSQDVGGYEQYF.